Described below is a single TCR beta chain sequence and its context. Its antigen is currently not known. It has no much larger one-base neighbor in the sample; base qualities were not kept. In light of the paper, this sample's time point label describes: baseline before first vaccination. Samples from vaccinated people were obtained from the UK trials COV001 and COV002, which included a single-blind randomized controlled phase 2/3 trial of AZD1222 (ChAdOx1 nCoV-19) in healthy adults. For TCRbeta chain sequencing, PBMC samples from trial participants were taken at day 0 and at day 28 after the second dose. The CDR3 regions of human TCRbeta chains were analyzed by immunosequencing. The source study handled its data this way. Repertoire TCRs were matched against a reference library of SARS-CoV-2-specific TCRs generated with the MIRA antigen-specificity platform. Breadth was defined as the fraction of unique TCRs that were SARS-CoV-2-associated. Depth was defined as the fraction of total T cells that were SARS-CoV-2-associated. Using the MIRA data, every spike-specific TCR was mapped to the spike region that the TCR reacted to and assigned to either a CD4 or a CD8 class. Log10-transformed breadth and depth values were compared by one-way ANOVA with Sidak's multiple comparisons tests. Imported from immuneACCESS, the table was reduced by TCRdb to in-frame sequences with V and J called. These copies leave out some clones; in studies compared against another copy, an unresolved V gene accounts for under half, and the cause of the remainder is not known. Clone size and the V and J calls come from that table; the DNA yielded D and trimming. Recorded for this sample are just over 80,000 clones; 80% to 90% of them occurred a single time. 5.7% of the sample goes to the ten largest clones.

The data stem from a study of T cell responses to AZD1222 COVID-19 vaccine listed by TCRdb under 2021. Background on the whole study: AZD1222 recipients with second doses at about 4 weeks or about 12 weeks were pooled, because spike-specific TCR depth and breadth did not differ between schedules. A total of approximately 240 trial participants underwent TCR sequencing, of whom 207 had received two doses of AZD1222 and roughly 26 had received two doses of the MenACWY control vaccine. Trial participants were enrolled by age into subgroups of 18-55, 56-69 and 70-plus years, and roughly 150, 30 and 60 TCR-sequenced participants, respectively, were included in these subgroups. On the study overall, not on this receptor specifically: Spike-specific TCR breadth and depth rose significantly after two AZD1222 doses compared with day 0 and with MenACWY recipients. Reportedly, close to half of the unique spike-specific TCRs recognized epitopes lying outside the regions that are mutated in the B.1.351 and B.1.1.7 variants. The 56-69-year group was small, and its depth increase did not reach significance, likely because of low power. CD4 TCRs associated with the vaccine covered the entire spike protein, and the dominant responses were in regions 160-218 and 743-854. Conclusions about previously exposed vaccinees were limited because only six AZD1222 recipients were SARS-CoV-2 seropositive at baseline. Participants were mostly white British, with more females than males. The authors suggested clonal diversity may have been underestimated. No day 14 peak-response samples were available, so repertoires were characterized only after the peak T cell response.

V gives up 12 bases and J gives up 3 bases, and the segment between their germline ends measures 15 bases. The cysteine opens and the phenylalanine closes a CDR3 of 13 amino acids. Only CDR3 DNA remains: 39 bases, in frame from the first base. CDR1 is given as KGHDR and CDR2 as SFDVKD, both from the germline V gene. The source material was peripheral blood, sampled on day 0 of AZD1222 vaccination. Recombination joined TRBV24-1 with TRBJ2-3, and possibly TRBD2, on 6 matching bases. The sequence derives from an adult in good health. This receptor carries the CDR3 CAVRDFGTDTQYF. The DNA reads TGTGCCGTACGGGACTTCGGTACAGATACGCAGTATTTT.